This T cell receptor (beta chain) emerged from a study of blood T cells in healthy people across ages. General study results and limits: Diversity was higher, and naive CD4+ cells more numerous, in long-lived donors than in aged donors. The donors' CMV status was not determined, possibly confounding changes in expanded clonotypes.

This clonotype turned up a few times. Its antigen is unidentified. Combining a sample-barcoded 5' primer with a J-beta primer mix, a second PCR ran for 7 to 11 cycles. Through a template-switch adaptor with 12 random nucleotides, each cDNA molecule received a tag. Per-sample output comprised a minimum of 3 million paired-end reads containing CDR3. TCRdb itself ran the 5' RACE reads through MiXCR, one entry per CDR3 protein. The data show roughly 1,500,000 distinct CDR3 sequences, roughly 32% seen once. The CDR3 spans 15 residues. Trimming cost V 6 bases and J 5 bases, with 19 bases left between them. Germline CDR1 MRHNA, CDR2 SNTAGT.

Sequences were obtained from blood. This receptor was obtained from a woman aged 25-40 years in good health. This chain links TRBV6-4 with TRBJ1-2; a possible D gene is TRBD1 (6 bases). The CDR3 sequence: CASSPSGGYRYGYTF. DNA for the CDR3: TGTGCCAGCAGCCCCTCCGGGGGCTATCGTTATGGCTACACCTTC.